What follows are 21 T cell receptor beta chains derived from one specimen sequenced in a study of OX40 agonist ivuxolimab in advanced cancers. TCRdb's copy holds only in-frame clones and misses some; the assay was immunoSEQ multiplex PCR. This sample has 50,000 to 70,000 clones, with approximately 89% found just once. Sequencing used CD4+ or CD8+ T cells sorted from blood, obtained in a trial of the OX40 agonist ivuxolimab. The receptors here all came from an adult with an advanced solid tumor such as melanoma, head and neck, liver or kidney cancer.

This rearrangement joins TRBV4-2 to TRBJ2-5; D remains ambiguous. Germline V gene lookup returns CDR1 LGHNA and CDR2 YNFKEQ. The CDR3 runs 13 residues. V lost 4 bases, J lost 4 bases, and 10 bases lay in between. As DNA, the CDR3 is TGTGCCAGCAGCCCAGACTCCTTAGAGACCCAGTACTTC. Its protein product is CASSPDSLETQYF.

The chain combines TRBV6-5 with TRBJ2-2; TRBD1 matches 8 bases. The germline gives CDR1 MNHEY, CDR2 SVGAGI. J lost 5 bases, V lost 7 bases, and 0 bases had no gene match. There are 12 residues in the CDR3. The CDR3 DNA sequence: TGTGCCAGCAACAGGGGGACCGGGGAGCTGTTTTTT. Its translation is CASNRGTGELFF.

V gene TRBV13 combines with J gene TRBJ2-1; 7 positions match TRBD1. The J segment lost 0 bases and the V segment lost 3 bases, leaving 5 bases of the junction unmatched. CDR1 is PRHDT, CDR2 FYEKMQ, per germline (reference sequence). The CDR3 length is 16 residues. For the CDR3, the DNA is TGTGCCAGCAGCTTGGACAGGTCAGGCTCCTACAATGAGCAGTTCTTC. It is translated as CASSLDRSGSYNEQFF.

This sequence joins TRBV7-2 and TRBJ1-4; no reliable D call. Between the trimmed V and J ends, which lost 5 bases and 8 bases, there was a span of 15 bases. The CDR3 length is 14 residues. Looked up from germline, CDR1 is SGHTA and CDR2 is FQGNSA. The CDR3 reads CASSLGFAGEKLFF. The CDR3 DNA reads TGTGCCAGCAGCCTTGGTTTCGCTGGGGAAAAACTGTTTTTT.

The chain links TRBV9 to TRBJ2-2; D is ambiguous. Germline V gene lookup returns CDR1 SGDLS and CDR2 YYNGEE. CDR3 length: 16 amino acids. Trimming removed 3 bases from V and 14 bases from J, with 26 bases in between. CDR3 residues: CASSASLELLPERLFF. CDR3 coding DNA: TGTGCCAGCAGCGCGAGCCTCGAGCTTTTACCCGAACGTCTGTTTTTT.

This clone was observed once. The V and J genes are TRBV4-3 and TRBJ2-5; 10 positions match TRBD2. Per germline, CDR1 LGHNA and CDR2 YSLEER. V gave up 0 bases and J gave up 2 bases; unmatched junction bases: 6. This CDR3 spans 17 amino acids. For the CDR3, the DNA is TGCGCCAGCAGCCAAGATCGGACTAGCGGATCGCAAGAGACCCAGTACTTC. Its translation: CASSQDRTSGSQETQYF.

The genes are TRBV9 and TRBJ1-3, with D tentatively TRBD1 (5 bases). Trimming removed 3 bases at V and 0 bases at J, with 7 bases between. From germline, CDR1 is SGDLS and CDR2 YYNGEE. CDR3 size: 14 residues. The CDR3 reads CASSAQVSGNTIYF. The CDR3 DNA reads as TGTGCCAGCAGCGCACAGGTCTCTGGAAACACCATATATTTT.

The V gene is TRBV9, the J gene TRBJ2-3, with 7 bases that match TRBD1. Germline values: CDR1 SGDLS, CDR2 YYNGEE. This CDR3 region has 16 residues. V lost 2 bases and J lost 1; bases outside the gene matches: 7. CDR3 sequence (DNA): TGTGCCAGCAGCGTGAGGTCAGGACAGGGCACAGATACGCAGTATTTT. Amino acids: CASSVRSGQGTDTQYF.

V usage is TRBV5-6 and J usage is TRBJ2-3; possibly TRBD1 or TRBD2 for D (5 bases each). This CDR3 is 16 amino acids long. Trimming stripped 0 bases from V and 2 bases from J, with 13 bases between. Germline assignment: CDR1 SGHDT and CDR2 YYEEEE. CDR3 DNA sequence: TGTGCCAGCAGCTTGGCCGGTGAGGGGATCACAGATACGCAGTATTTT. This translates into CASSLAGEGITDTQYF.

The rearrangement links TRBV18 to TRBJ2-7; a weak D match, TRBD2 (6 bases). V gave up 3 bases and J gave up 2 bases, with 23 bases separating them. The CDR3 spans 18 residues. Germline V gene lookup returns CDR1 KGHSH and CDR2 LQKENI. The CDR3 sequence is CASSPFSLGAGNTYEQYF. The DNA of the CDR3 is TGTGCCAGCTCACCTTTTTCCCTGGGCGCGGGAAACACCTACGAGCAGTACTTC.

This sequence joins TRBV27 and TRBJ1-5; TRBD1 matches 8 bases. This CDR3 has 17 amino acids. The germline CDR1 and CDR2 sequences are MNHEY and SMNVEV (reference sequence). V lost 6 bases and J lost 4; bases outside the gene matches: 14. The CDR3 loop reads CASSLRTGTLGNQPQHF. The CDR3 DNA reads as TGTGCCAGCAGCCTCCGGACAGGGACCCTCGGAAATCAGCCCCAGCATTTT.

This clone was detected only once. The chain combines TRBV10-1 with TRBJ1-2, with TRBD1 as a possible D gene (5 bases). V lost 5 bases to trimming and J lost 5 bases, with 12 bases between them. Germline V gives CDR1 WNHNN, CDR2 SYGVQD (reference sequence). This CDR3 is built from 13 residues. The DNA of the CDR3 is TGCGCCAGCAGTTCAGGGCAGGATTATGGCTACACCTTC. It translates to CASSSGQDYGYTF.

This chain connects TRBV19 to TRBJ2-7, with D uncertain. The germline V gene has CDR1 LNHDA and CDR2 SQIVND (reference sequence). The germline V and J ends were trimmed by 6 bases and 4 bases, with 16 bases remaining between them. This CDR3 contains 14 residues. The CDR3 region has the DNA TGTGCCAGTAGCCGCCCGGGCTCGGCGTACGAGCAGTACTTC. It is translated as CASSRPGSAYEQYF.

This sequence joins TRBV7-2 and TRBJ2-7, with a weak D call TRBD2 (6 bases). This CDR3 is built from 15 residues. Trimming left V 2 bases short and J 3 bases short, with 14 bases between. Germline values: CDR1 SGHTA, CDR2 FQGNSA. CDR3 DNA sequence: TGTGCCAGCAGCTTATATGTAGCGGCAAACTACGAGCAGTACTTC. Its protein is CASSLYVAANYEQYF. Drawing the rest from reference TRBV7-2 and TRBJ2-7, the complete variable domain is GAGVSQSPSNKVTEKGKDVELRCDPISGHTALYWYRQSLGQGLEFLIYFQGNSAPDKSGLPSDRFSAERTGGSVSTLTIQRTQQEDSAVYLCASSLYVAANYEQYFGPGTRLTVT.

This rearrangement joins TRBV6-4 to TRBJ2-3; a possible D gene is TRBD2 (6 bases). CDR1 is MRHNA, CDR2 SNTAGT, per germline. This CDR3 contains 15 residues. V lost 4 bases to trimming and J lost 5 bases, with 16 bases between them. The CDR3 region has the DNA TGTGCCAGCAGTGTTGACTACCGGGAGTTAGATACGCAGTATTTT. Its translation: CASSVDYRELDTQYF.

J is TRBJ1-1 and V is TRBV7-2; no clear D gene. V gave up 11 bases and J gave up 4 bases, with 17 bases separating them. Germline-derived CDR1 and CDR2 are SGHTA and FQGNSA. CDR3 length: 13 residues. The CDR3 loop reads CAVSGAWSTEAFF. CDR3 sequence (DNA): TGTGCCGTTTCTGGCGCCTGGAGCACTGAAGCTTTCTTT.

J is TRBJ2-3 and V is TRBV6-5, with D perhaps TRBD1 (6 bases). V was pared by 5 bases and J by 1 base, with 13 bases between. CDR3 size: 15 residues. Germline-derived CDR1 and CDR2 are MNHEY and SVGAGI. This CDR3 is CASSTGPGGTDTQYF. CDR3 sequence (DNA): TGTGCCAGCAGTACGGGGCCAGGGGGCACAGATACGCAGTATTTT.

The chain has TRBV6-5 and TRBJ2-3; TRBD2 matches at 11 bases. Losses at the gene ends were 9 bases for V and 5 bases for J; bases not matched to a gene: 7. The CDR3 extends over 14 amino acids. CDR1 and CDR2 from the germline V gene are MNHEY and SVGAGI. CDR3 sequence: CASCLAGGGDTQYF. CDR3 DNA sequence: TGTGCCAGTTGCCTAGCGGGAGGTGGAGATACGCAGTATTTT.

The V gene is TRBV11-2, the J gene TRBJ1-2; D remains unclear. CDR1 is SGHAT, CDR2 FQNNGV, per germline. V lost 7 bases, J lost 4 bases, and 13 bases lay in between. The CDR3 is made up of 13 amino acids. CDR3 nucleotides: TGTGCCAGCAACGGAGGAGTTGCCTATGGCTACACCTTC. Protein sequence: CASNGGVAYGYTF.

The genes are TRBV10-1 and TRBJ2-2, with 8 bases aligning to TRBD2. The ends lost 5 bases at V and 6 bases at J; junction bases unmatched: 5. The CDR3 has 14 residues. Germline values: CDR1 WNHNN, CDR2 SYGVQD (reference sequence). This CDR3 reads CASSRSGNAGELFF. The CDR3 DNA reads as TGCGCCAGCAGTCGTAGCGGGAATGCCGGGGAGCTGTTTTTT.

The chain uses TRBV18 and TRBJ2-3; D is ambiguous. Germline V lookup: CDR1 KGHSH, CDR2 LQKENI. The V and J ends lost 6 bases and 0 bases respectively, with 7 bases between them. The CDR3 is 13 amino acids. In nucleotides, the CDR3 is TGTGCCAGCTCCCCATCCAGCACAGATACGCAGTATTTT. Translating gives CASSPSSTDTQYF.